A selection of T cell receptor beta chains follows, all from one sample in a study of blood T cell repertoires in COVID-19. Clones were sequenced by immunoSEQ multiplex PCR, and TCRdb holds only the in-frame ones, with some missing. The table includes fewer than 70,000 clones, 84% detected once. The sample comprised peripheral blood. The receptors were gathered from a man aged 45-60 years with active COVID-19. Both conserved end residues are part of each CDR3. Fields, in order: clone size, V gene, D gene, J gene, CDR3 protein, CDR3 DNA. D genes are given only for firm matches. The size entry is marked missing in some rows and otherwise reads once, few, many or a size class.

-,TRBV5-1,-,TRBJ1-6,CATSPYGEGSPLHF,TGCGCCACCTCTCCGTACGGGGAGGGCTCACCCCTCCACTTT
-,TRBV21-1,-,TRBJ1-2,CASSKKWGQGFGYTF,TGTGCCAGCAGCAAAAAATGGGGGCAGGGTTTTGGCTACACCTTC
once,TRBV5-4,TRBD1,TRBJ2-7,CASSQGQVLTYEQYF,TGTGCCAGCAGTCAGGGACAGGTTCTAACCTACGAGCAGTACTTC
-,TRBV6-2/TRBV6-3,-,TRBJ2-3,CASSSGGHTDTQYF,TGTGCCAGCAGCTCGGGGGGCCACACAGATACGCAGTATTTT
few,TRBV3-1/TRBV3-2,-,TRBJ2-5,CASTPHDCQETQYF,TGTGCCAGCACCCCTCACGACTGCCAAGAGACCCAGTACTTC
few,TRBV6-6,-,TRBJ1-3,CASRPPGTTGNTIYF,TGTGCCAGCAGACCTCCGGGAACCACTGGAAACACCATATATTTT
once,TRBV30,-,TRBJ2-1,CAQRRRELKNEQFF,TGTGCCCAGAGACGACGGGAGTTAAAAAATGAGCAGTTCTTC
-,TRBV6-6,TRBD2,TRBJ2-7,CASSYREGRQEQYF,TGTGCCAGCAGTTATCGGGAGGGCCGTCAAGAGCAGTACTTC
-,TRBV6-6,-,TRBJ1-1,CASSYGPVSTEAFF,TGTGCCAGCAGTTACGGGCCGGTCAGCACTGAAGCTTTCTTT
-,TRBV7-9,TRBD1,TRBJ1-1,CASSYTGGGTEAFF,TGTGCCAGCAGCTACACAGGGGGCGGGACTGAAGCTTTCTTT
-,TRBV3-1/TRBV3-2,TRBD1,TRBJ2-3,CASSQYTGDTDTQYF,TGTGCCAGCAGCCAATACACAGGGGACACAGATACGCAGTATTTT
-,TRBV2,-,TRBJ1-4,CAGRREANEKLFF,TGTGCCGGTAGACGGGAGGCAAATGAAAAACTGTTTTTT
-,TRBV7-8,TRBD2,TRBJ2-7,CASSLAGGRGEQYF,TGTGCCAGCAGCTTAGCAGGCGGGAGAGGCGAGCAGTACTTC
-,TRBV5-1,-,TRBJ1-2,CASSLERGDYGYTF,TGCGCCAGCAGCTTGGAACGGGGTGACTATGGCTACACCTTC
-,TRBV25-1,TRBD1,TRBJ1-1,CASGQGARTEAFF,TGTGCCAGCGGACAGGGGGCGCGCACTGAAGCTTTCTTT
-,TRBV9,TRBD2,TRBJ2-3,CASSDRTSGTTDTQYF,TGTGCCAGCAGCGATCGGACTAGCGGCACCACAGATACGCAGTATTTT
-,TRBV3-1/TRBV3-2,-,TRBJ1-5,CASSHGGGQPQHF,TGTGCCAGCAGCCACGGGGGGGGACAGCCCCAGCATTTT
-,TRBV7-9,-,TRBJ1-3,CASSLVVSGNSGNTIYF,TGTGCCAGCAGCTTAGTCGTGTCGGGAAACTCTGGAAACACCATATATTTT
-,TRBV10-3,-,TRBJ2-3,CAISEEAPSTDTQYF,TGTGCCATCAGTGAGGAAGCCCCTAGCACAGATACGCAGTATTTT